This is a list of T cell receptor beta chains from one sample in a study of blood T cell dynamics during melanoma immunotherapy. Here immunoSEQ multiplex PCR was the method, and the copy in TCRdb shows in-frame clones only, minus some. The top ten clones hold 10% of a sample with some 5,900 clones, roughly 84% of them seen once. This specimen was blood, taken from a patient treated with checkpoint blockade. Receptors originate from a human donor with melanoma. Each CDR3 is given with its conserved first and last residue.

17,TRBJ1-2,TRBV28,CASSLINEGQGVGGYTF
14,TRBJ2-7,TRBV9,CASSVGLAYNEQYF
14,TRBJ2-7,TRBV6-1,CASNPTGGTYEQYF
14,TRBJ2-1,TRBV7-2,CASSPKTKYNEQFF
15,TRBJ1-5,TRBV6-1,CASSQNPTVNQPQHF
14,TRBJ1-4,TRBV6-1,CASSDYGRNEKLFF
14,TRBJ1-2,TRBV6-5,CASRQGAQDYGYTF
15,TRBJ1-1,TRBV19,CASTIGYGVGTEAFF
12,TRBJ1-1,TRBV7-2,CASSLGGTSAFF
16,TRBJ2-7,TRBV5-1,CASSSQGGQTTYEQYF
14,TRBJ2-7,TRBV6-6,CASKPGSLLYEQYF
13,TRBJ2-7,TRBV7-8,CASSLTSLWEQYF
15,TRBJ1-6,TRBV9,CASSVGNTGDSPLHF
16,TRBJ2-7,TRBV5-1,CASSLRARGTSYEQYF
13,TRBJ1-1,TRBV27,CASSLSRSVEAFF
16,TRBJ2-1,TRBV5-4,CASSLARTSGGNEQFF
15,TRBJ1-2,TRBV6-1,CASSEALGPGGGYTF
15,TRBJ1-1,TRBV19,CASSLVGRLNTEAFF
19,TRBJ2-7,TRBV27,CASSNRRTGDASSLYQQYF
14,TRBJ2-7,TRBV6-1,CASSSKGGPYEQYF
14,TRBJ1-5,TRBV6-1,CASSVSTVNQPQHF
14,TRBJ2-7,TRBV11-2,CASSSTGTGFEQYF
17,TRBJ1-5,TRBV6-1,CASSVWDNMEGNQPQHF
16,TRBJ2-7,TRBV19,CASSRLAGVKSYEQYF
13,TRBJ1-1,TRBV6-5,CASSLEGTPRAFF
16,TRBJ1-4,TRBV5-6,CASRLEAGLTDEKLFF
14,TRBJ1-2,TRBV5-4,CASSSGQHHYGYTF
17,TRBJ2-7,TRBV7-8,CASSLGVTGTGIHEQYF
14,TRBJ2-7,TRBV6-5,CASSYRDQGYEQYF
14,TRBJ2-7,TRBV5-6,CASSLEAGLGEQYF
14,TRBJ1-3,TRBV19,CASSIGNSGNTIYF
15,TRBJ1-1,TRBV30,CAWSVVSVDGRRAFF
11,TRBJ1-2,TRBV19,CASYQSYGYTF
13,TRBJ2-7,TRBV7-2,CASKGTSVGEQYF
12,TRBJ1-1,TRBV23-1,CASILVNTEAFF
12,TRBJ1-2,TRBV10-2,CASSPEGAGYTF
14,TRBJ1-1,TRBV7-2,CASSSTPWRTEAFF
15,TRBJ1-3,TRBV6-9,CASSYSGGSGNTIYF
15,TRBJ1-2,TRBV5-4,CASSALQGQDYGYTF
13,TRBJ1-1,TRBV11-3,CASSLGGNTEAFF
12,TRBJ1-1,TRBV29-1,CSVLTSVSEAFF
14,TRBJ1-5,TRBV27,CASSSKRDNQPQHF